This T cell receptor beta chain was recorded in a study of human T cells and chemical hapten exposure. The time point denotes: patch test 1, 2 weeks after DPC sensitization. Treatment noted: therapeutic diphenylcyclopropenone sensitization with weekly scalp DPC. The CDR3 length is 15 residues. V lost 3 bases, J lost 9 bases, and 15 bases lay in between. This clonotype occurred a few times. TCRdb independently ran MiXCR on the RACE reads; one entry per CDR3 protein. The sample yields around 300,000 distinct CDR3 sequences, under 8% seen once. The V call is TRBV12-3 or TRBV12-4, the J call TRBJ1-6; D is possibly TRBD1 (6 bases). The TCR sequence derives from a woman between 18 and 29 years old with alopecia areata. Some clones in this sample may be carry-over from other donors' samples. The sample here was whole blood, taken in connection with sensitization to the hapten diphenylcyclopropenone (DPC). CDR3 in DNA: TGTGCCAGCAGTTTGGGCACAGGGCAGGGTTCACCCCTCCACTTT. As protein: CASSLGTGQGSPLHF.